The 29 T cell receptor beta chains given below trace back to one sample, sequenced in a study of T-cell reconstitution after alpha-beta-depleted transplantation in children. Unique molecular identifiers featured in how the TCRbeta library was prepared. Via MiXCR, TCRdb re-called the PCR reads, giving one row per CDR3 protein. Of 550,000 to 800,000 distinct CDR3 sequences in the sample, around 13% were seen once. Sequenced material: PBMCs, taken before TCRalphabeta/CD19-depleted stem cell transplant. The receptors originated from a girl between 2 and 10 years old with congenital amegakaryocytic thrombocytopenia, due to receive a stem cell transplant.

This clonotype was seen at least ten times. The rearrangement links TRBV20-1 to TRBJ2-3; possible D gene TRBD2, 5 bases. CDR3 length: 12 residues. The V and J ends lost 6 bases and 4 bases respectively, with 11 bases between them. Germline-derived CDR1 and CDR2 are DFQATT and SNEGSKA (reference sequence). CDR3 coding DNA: TGCAGTGCGCGACTAAGTGCAGATACGCAGTATTTT. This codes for CSARLSADTQYF.

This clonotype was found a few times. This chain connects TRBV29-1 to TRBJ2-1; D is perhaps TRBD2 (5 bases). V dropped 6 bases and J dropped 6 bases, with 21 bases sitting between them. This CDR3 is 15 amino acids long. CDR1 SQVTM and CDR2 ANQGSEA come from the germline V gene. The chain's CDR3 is CSVFASHHVRNEQFF. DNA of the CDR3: TGCAGCGTCTTCGCTAGCCACCACGTACGCAATGAGCAGTTCTTC.

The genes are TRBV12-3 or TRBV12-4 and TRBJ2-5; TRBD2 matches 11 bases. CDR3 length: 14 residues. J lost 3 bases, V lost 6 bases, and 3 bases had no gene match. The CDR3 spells CASSETSGEETQYF. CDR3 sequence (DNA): TGTGCCAGCAGCGAGACTAGCGGGGAAGAGACCCAGTACTTC.

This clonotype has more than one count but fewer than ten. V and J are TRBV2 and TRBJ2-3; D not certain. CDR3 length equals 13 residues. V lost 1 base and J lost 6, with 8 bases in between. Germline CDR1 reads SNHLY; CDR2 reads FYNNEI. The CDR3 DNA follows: TGTGCCAGCAGTGAAGGACTCCAGGATACGCAGTATTTT. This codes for CASSEGLQDTQYF.

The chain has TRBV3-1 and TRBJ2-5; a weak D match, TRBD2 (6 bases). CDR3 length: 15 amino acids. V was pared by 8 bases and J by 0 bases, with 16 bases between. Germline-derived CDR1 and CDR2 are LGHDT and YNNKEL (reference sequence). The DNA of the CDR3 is TGTGCCAGCGGGAGGCCGCCCTCGTACCAAGAGACCCAGTACTTC. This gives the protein CASGRPPSYQETQYF.

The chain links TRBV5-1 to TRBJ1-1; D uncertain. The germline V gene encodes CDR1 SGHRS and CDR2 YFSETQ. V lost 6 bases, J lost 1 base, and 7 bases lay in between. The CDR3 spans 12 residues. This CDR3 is CASKAGNTEAFF. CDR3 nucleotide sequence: TGCGCCAGCAAGGCTGGGAACACTGAAGCTTTCTTT.

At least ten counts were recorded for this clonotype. The CDR3 region has the DNA TGCAGTGCTATAACCTCCCTTTCCTGGGGAACAGATACGCAGTATTTT. Amino acid sequence: CSAITSLSWGTDTQYF. This chain uses TRBV20-1 with TRBJ2-3; unclear D gene. This CDR3 spans 16 amino acids. Trimming removed 4 bases from V and 3 bases from J, with 20 bases in between. Germline values: CDR1 DFQATT, CDR2 SNEGSKA (reference sequence).

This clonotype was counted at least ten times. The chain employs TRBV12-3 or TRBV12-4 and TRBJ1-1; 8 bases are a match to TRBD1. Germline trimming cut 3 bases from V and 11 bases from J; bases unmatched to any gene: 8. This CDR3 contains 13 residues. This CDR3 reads CASSLGQDPAAFF. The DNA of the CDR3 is TGTGCCAGCAGTTTGGGACAGGACCCCGCGGCTTTCTTT.

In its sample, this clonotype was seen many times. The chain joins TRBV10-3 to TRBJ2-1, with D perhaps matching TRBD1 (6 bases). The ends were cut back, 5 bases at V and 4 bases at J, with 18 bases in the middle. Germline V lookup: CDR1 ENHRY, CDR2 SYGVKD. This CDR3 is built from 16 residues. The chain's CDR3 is CAISLPGRGLYNEQFF. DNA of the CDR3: TGTGCCATCAGTTTACCTGGAAGGGGGTTATACAATGAGCAGTTCTTC.

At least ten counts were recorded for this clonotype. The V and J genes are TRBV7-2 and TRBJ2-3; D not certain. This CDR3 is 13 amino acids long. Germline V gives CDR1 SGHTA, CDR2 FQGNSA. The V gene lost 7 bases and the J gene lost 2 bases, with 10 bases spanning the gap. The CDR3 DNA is TGTGCCAGCACCCATCAGAACACAGATACGCAGTATTTT. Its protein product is CASTHQNTDTQYF.

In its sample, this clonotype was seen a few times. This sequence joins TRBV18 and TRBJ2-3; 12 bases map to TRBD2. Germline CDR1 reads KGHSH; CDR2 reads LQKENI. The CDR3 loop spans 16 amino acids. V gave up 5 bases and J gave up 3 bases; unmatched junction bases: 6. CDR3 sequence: CASSTLAGGTTDTQYF. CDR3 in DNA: TGTGCCAGCTCAACACTAGCGGGAGGTACGACAGATACGCAGTATTTT. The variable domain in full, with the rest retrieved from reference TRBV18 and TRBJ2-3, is NAGVMQNPRHLVRRRGQEARLRCSPMKGHSHVYWYRQLPEEGLKFMVYLQKENIIDESGMPKERFSAEFPKEGPSILRIQQVVRGDSAAYFCASSTLAGGTTDTQYFGPGTRLTVL.

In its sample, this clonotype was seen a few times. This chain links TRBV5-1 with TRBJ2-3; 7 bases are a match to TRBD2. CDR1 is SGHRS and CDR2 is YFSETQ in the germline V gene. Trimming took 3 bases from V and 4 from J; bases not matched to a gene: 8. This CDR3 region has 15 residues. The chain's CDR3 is CASSSDGRGADTQYF. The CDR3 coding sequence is TGCGCCAGCAGCTCCGACGGCCGGGGGGCAGATACGCAGTATTTT.

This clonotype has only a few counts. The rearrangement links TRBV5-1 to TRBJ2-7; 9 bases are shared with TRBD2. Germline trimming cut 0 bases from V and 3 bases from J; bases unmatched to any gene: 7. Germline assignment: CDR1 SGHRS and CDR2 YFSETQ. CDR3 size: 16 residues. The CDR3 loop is CASSLEGSGSFYEQYF. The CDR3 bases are TGCGCCAGCAGCTTGGAGGGTAGCGGGAGTTTCTACGAGCAGTACTTC.

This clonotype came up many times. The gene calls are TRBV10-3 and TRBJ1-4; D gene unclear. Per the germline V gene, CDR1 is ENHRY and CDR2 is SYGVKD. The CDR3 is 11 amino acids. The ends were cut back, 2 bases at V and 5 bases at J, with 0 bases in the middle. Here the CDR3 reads CAISENEKLFF. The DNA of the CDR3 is TGTGCCATCAGTGAGAATGAAAAACTGTTTTTT.

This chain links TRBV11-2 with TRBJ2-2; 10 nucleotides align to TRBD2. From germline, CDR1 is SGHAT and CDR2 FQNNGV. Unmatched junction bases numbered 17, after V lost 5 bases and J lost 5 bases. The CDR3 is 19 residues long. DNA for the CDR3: TGTGCCAGCAGCCCTGCTGAACTAGTACTAGCGGGGCGGACCGGGGAGCTGTTTTTT. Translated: CASSPAELVLAGRTGELFF.

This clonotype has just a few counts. CDR3 sequence: CATRGGAGLGQETQYF. The DNA for the CDR3 is TGCGCCACCCGGGGTGGGGCAGGTTTAGGCCAAGAGACCCAGTACTTC. The chain combines TRBV5-1 with TRBJ2-5; D could derive from TRBD1 or TRBD2 (5 bases each). Trimming left V 9 bases short and J 1 base short, with 22 bases between. Germline CDR1 reads SGHRS; CDR2 reads YFSETQ. The length of the CDR3 is 16 residues.

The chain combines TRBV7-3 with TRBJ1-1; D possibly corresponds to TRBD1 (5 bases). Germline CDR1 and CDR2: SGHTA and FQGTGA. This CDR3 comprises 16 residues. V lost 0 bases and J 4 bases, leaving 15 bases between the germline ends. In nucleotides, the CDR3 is TGTGCCAGCAGCTTAACGCCGGGGGGGGAAGGCACTGAAGCTTTCTTT. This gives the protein CASSLTPGGEGTEAFF.

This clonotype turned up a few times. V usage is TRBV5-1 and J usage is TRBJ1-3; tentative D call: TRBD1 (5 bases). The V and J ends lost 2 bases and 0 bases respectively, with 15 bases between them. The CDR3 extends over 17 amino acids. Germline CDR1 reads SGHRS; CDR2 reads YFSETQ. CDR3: CASSLIPRVDSGNTIYF. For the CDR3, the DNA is TGCGCCAGCAGCTTAATACCCAGGGTCGACTCTGGAAACACCATATATTTT.

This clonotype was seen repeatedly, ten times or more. DNA of the CDR3: TGCAGCGTTGAACTAGCGGCAACCTACGAGCAGTACTTC. Translating gives CSVELAATYEQYF. This chain uses TRBV29-1 with TRBJ2-7; TRBD2 matches at 7 bases. CDR3 length equals 13 residues. Germline V gene sequence: CDR1 SQVTM, CDR2 ANQGSEA. Unmatched junction bases numbered 3, after V lost 2 bases and J lost 2 bases.

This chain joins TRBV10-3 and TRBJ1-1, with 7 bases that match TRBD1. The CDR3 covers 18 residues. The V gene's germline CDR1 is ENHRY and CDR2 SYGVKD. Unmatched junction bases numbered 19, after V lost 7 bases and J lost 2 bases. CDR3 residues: CAIIKGGDSTPDNTEAFF. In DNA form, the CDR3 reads TGTGCCATCATCAAAGGCGGGGACAGCACCCCGGACAACACTGAAGCTTTCTTT.

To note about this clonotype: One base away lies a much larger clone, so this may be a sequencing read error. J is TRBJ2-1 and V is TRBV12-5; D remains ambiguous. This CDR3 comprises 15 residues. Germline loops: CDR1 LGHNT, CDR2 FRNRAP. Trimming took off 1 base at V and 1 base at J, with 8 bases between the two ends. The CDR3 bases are TGTGCTAGTGGTTTGGCCGCCTCTTCCTACAATGAGCAGTTCTTC. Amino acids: CASGLAASSYNEQFF.

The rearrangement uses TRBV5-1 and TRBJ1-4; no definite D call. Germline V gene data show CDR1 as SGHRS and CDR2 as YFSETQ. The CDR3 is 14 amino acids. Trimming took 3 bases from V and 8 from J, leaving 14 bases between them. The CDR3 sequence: CASSSDPMGEKLFF. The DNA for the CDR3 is TGCGCCAGCAGCTCCGATCCTATGGGAGAAAAACTGTTTTTT.

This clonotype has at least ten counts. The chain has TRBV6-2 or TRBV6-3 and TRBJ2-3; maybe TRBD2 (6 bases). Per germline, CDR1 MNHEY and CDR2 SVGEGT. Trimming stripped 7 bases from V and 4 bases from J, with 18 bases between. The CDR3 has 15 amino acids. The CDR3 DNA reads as TGTGCCAGCACCCAGACTAGTTCGACGGCAGATACGCAGTATTTT. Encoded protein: CASTQTSSTADTQYF.

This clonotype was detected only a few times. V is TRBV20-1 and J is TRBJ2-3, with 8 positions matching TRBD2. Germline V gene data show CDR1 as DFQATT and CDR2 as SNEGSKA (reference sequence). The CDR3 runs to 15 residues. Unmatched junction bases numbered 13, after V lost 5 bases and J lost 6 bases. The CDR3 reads CSASSGTSAYDTQYF. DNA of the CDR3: TGCAGTGCTTCCTCTGGGACTAGTGCTTATGATACGCAGTATTTT.

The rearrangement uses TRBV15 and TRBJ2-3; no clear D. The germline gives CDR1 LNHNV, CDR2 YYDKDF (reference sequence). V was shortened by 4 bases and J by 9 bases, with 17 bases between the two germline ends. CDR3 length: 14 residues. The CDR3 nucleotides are TGTGCCACCAGCAAGGTCCCCGTCCAAAACACGCAGTATTTT. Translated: CATSKVPVQNTQYF.

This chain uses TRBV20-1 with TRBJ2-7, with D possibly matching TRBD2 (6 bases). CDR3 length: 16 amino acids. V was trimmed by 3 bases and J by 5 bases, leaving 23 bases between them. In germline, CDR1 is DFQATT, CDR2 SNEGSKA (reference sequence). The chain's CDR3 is CSARDGVADPRNEQYF. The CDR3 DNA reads TGCAGTGCTAGGGATGGGGTAGCGGACCCTCGGAACGAGCAGTACTTC.

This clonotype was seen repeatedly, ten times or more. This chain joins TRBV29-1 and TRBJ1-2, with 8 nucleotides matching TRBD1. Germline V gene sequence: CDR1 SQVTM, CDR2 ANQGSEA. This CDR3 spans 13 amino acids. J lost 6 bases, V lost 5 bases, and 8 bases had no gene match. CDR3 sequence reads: CSVWTGTVDGYTF. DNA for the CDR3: TGCAGCGTTTGGACAGGGACGGTCGATGGCTACACCTTC. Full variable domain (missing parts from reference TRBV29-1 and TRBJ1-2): SAVISQKPSRDICQRGTSLTIQCQVDSQVTMMFWYRQQPGQSLTLIATANQGSEATYESGFVIDKFPISRPNLTFSTLTVSNMSPEDSSIYLCSVWTGTVDGYTFGSGTRLTVV.

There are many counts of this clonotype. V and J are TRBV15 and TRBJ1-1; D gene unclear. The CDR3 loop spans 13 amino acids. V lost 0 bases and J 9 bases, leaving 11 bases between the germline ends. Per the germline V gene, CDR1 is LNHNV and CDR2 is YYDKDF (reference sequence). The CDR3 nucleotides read TGTGCCACCAGCAGAGATTTTACCGCACAAGCTTTCTTT. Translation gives CATSRDFTAQAFF.

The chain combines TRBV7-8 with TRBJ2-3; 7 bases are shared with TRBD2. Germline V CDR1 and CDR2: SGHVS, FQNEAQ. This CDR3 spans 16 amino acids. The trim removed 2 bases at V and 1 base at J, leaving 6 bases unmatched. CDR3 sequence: CASSLRRGRGTDTQYF. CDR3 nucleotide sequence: TGTGCCAGCAGCTTACGCCGCGGGAGAGGCACAGATACGCAGTATTTT.